This T cell receptor (beta chain) was recorded in a study of radiation and T cells in renal cell carcinoma. Time point in this sample: blood 4 weeks post-SBRT, at nephrectomy. The treatment: 15 Gy SBRT to primary tumor, nephrectomy 4 weeks later. Nephrectomy followed 15 Gy stereotactic body radiation by 4 weeks. This renal cell carcinoma was of the clear cell type. Libraries were prepared by immunoSEQ multiplex PCR; TCRdb keeps only in-frame clonotypes and omits some of them. This sample has over 35,000 clones, with roughly 80% found just once. A word on this clone: Its antigen remains unknown.

Germline CDR1 is LNHDA and CDR2 is SQIVND (reference sequence). V shed 4 bases and J shed 0 bases, with 18 bases lying between them. The CDR3 spans 17 residues. Study-wide results and caveats: Without pretreatment biopsies, baseline tumor clonotype presence was undetermined. From baseline, blood top tumor clonotypes peaked at 2 weeks post-radiation.

The sample consisted of blood, taken from a patient whose treatment included radiotherapy and nephrectomy. The TCR sequence derives from a woman in her sixties or seventies with renal cell carcinoma. The V and J genes are TRBV19 and TRBJ2-5, with D perhaps TRBD1 (6 bases). The CDR3 loop reads CASSKMMTGPNQETQYF. The CDR3 DNA is TGTGCCAGTAGTAAGATGATGACAGGTCCGAACCAAGAGACCCAGTACTTC.